This T cell receptor (beta chain) is from a study of cytomegalovirus exposure and HLA in healthy donors. The study's findings and limits: Among TCR sequences, most were rare, though some public TCRs appeared in many donors. Roughly even sequencing depth across donors was the assumption behind the presence/absence analyses. The classifier reportedly diagnosed cytomegalovirus status with high specificity and sensitivity. In a later analysis, TCR beta V- and J-gene trimming showed a link to a missense DCLRE1C variant.

On this clone itself: The antigen remains undetermined.

Trimming removed 0 bases from V and 0 bases from J, with 6 bases in between. This CDR3 contains 15 residues. Germline CDR1 is SGDLS and CDR2 is YYNGEE. The study ran its PCR with 60 Vbeta and 13 Jbeta primers. The protocol was immunoSEQ multiplex PCR, while the TCRdb copy is restricted to in-frame clones and leaves out a portion. Among 120,000 to 150,000 clones listed, 80% were seen once. The receptor's source is a male donor in good health and CMV-seronegative. V and J are TRBV9 and TRBJ2-2; no definite D call. Sequencing was done on a sample of PBMCs. CDR3 in DNA: TGTGCCAGCAGCGTAGGGAGCGCGAACACCGGGGAGCTGTTTTTT. Translated: CASSVGSANTGELFF.